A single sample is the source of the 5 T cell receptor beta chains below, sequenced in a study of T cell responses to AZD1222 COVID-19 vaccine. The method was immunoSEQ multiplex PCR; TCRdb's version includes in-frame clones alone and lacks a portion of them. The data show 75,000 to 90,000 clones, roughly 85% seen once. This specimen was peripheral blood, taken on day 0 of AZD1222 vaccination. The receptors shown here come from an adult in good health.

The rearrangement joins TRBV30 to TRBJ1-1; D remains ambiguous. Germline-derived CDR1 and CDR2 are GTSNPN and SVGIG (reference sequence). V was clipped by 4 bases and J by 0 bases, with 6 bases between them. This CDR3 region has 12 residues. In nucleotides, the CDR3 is TGTGCCTGGATGGGTTTGAACACTGAAGCTTTCTTT. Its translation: CAWMGLNTEAFF.

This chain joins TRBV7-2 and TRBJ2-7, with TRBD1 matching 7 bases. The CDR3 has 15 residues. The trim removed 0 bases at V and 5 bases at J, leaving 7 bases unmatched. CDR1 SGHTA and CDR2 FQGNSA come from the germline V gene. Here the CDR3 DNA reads TGTGCCAGCAGCTTAGCTAACAGGGGAAGTAACGAGCAGTACTTC. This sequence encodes CASSLANRGSNEQYF. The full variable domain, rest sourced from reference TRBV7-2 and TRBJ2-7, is GAGVSQSPSNKVTEKGKDVELRCDPISGHTALYWYRQSLGQGLEFLIYFQGNSAPDKSGLPSDRFSAERTGGSVSTLTIQRTQQEDSAVYLCASSLANRGSNEQYFGPGTRLTVT.

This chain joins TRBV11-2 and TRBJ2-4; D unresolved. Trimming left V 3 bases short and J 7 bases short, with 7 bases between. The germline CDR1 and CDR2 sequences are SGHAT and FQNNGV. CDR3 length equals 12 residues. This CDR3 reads CASSFASNIQYF. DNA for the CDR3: TGTGCCAGCAGCTTCGCCTCCAACATTCAGTACTTC.

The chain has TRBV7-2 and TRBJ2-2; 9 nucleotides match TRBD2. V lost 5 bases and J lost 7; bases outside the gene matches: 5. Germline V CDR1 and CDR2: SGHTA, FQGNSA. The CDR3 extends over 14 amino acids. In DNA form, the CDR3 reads TGTGCCAGCAGCCTAAGCGGGGGGATCGGGGAGCTGTTTTTT. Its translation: CASSLSGGIGELFF.

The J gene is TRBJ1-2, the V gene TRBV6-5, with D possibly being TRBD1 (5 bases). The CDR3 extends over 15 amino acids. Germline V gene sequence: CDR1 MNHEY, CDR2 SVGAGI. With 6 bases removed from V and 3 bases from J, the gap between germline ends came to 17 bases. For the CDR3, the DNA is TGTGCCAGCAGACTTACGGGGGGTGCGGACTATGGCTACACCTTC. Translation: CASRLTGGADYGYTF.